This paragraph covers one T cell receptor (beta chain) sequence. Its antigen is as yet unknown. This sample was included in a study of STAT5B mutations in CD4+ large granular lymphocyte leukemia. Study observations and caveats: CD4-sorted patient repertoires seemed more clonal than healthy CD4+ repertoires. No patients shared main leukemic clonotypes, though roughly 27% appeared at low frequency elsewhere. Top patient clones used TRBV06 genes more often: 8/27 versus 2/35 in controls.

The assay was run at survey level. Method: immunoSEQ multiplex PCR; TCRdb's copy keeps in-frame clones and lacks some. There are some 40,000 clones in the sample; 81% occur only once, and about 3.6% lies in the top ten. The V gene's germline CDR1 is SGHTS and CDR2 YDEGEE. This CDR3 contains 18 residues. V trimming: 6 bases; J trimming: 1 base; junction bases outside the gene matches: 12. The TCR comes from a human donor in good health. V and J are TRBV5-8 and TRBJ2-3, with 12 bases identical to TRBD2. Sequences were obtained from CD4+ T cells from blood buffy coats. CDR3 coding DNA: TGTGCCAGCAACAGACTAGCGGGAGAAGGATGGGGCACAGATACGCAGTATTTT. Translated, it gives CASNRLAGEGWGTDTQYF.